Detailed here is one TCR beta chain. Its specificity is not known. The CDR3 covers 15 residues. Germline V gene sequence: CDR1 KGHDR, CDR2 SFDVKD. This specimen comes from a study of T cell responses to AZD1222 COVID-19 vaccine. In the study overall: Second-dose recipients at about 4 or about 12 weeks were treated as one pooled group.

The assay was immunoSEQ multiplex PCR, and TCRdb's table has in-frame clones only and misses some. The sample yields 95,000 to 150,000 clones, around 85% seen once. Study outcomes and limitations: There were repertoire samples only from the period after the peak T cell response. The sample set comprised mostly white British donors with more females, and clonal diversity was possibly underestimated. Reportedly, close to half of spike-specific TCRs are directed against unmutated variant regions.

The chain uses TRBV24-1 and TRBJ1-3; D not resolved. The TCR originated in an adult in good health. The sample in question was peripheral blood, obtained on day 0 of AZD1222 vaccination. CDR3 in amino acids: CAKEEGAYSGNTIYF. For the CDR3, the DNA is TGTGCAAAGGAGGAGGGAGCCTACTCTGGAAACACCATATATTTT.